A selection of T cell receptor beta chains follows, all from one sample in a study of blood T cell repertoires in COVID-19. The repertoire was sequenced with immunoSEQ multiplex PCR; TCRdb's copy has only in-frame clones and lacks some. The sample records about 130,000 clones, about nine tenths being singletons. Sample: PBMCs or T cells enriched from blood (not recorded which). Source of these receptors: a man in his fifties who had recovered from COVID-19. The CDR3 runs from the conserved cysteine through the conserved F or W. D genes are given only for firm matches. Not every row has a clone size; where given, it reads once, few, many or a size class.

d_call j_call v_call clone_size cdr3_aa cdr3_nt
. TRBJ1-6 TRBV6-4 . CASSEWGLSNSPLHF TGTGCCAGCAGTGAGTGGGGACTGAGTAATTCACCCCTCCACTTT
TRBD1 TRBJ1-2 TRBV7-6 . CASSRGQGDYGYTF TGTGCCAGCAGTAGAGGACAGGGGGACTATGGCTACACCTTC
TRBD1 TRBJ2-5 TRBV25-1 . CASSDMGTGSPRETQYF TGTGCCAGCAGTGACATGGGGACAGGGTCGCCCCGAGAGACCCAGTACTTC
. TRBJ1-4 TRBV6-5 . CASSLTTNEKLFF TGTGCCAGCAGTTTAACAACTAATGAAAAACTGTTTTTT
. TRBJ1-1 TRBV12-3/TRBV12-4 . CASTRQVNTEAFF TGTGCCAGCACTCGACAGGTGAACACTGAAGCTTTCTTT
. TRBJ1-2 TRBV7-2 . CASSLRAGPYGYTF TGTGCCAGCAGCTTAAGGGCAGGGCCCTATGGCTACACCTTC
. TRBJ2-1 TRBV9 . CASSVGPGVYNEQFF TGTGCCAGCAGCGTAGGTCCAGGGGTCTACAATGAGCAGTTCTTC
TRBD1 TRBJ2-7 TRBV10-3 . CAISENRGEQYF TGTGCCATCAGTGAAAACAGGGGCGAGCAGTACTTC
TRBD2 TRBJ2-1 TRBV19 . CASSRLRGMSYNEQFF TGTGCCAGTAGTAGGTTGCGGGGGATGTCCTACAATGAGCAGTTCTTC
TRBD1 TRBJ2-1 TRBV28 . CASSPDRVPGEQFF TGTGCCAGCAGCCCAGACAGGGTACCTGGTGAGCAGTTCTTC
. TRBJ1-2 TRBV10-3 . CAISPDTQSIYGYTF TGTGCCATCAGTCCGGACACTCAGAGTATCTATGGCTACACCTTC
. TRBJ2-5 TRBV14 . CASSVGARETQYF TGTGCCAGCAGCGTTGGCGCGCGGGAGACCCAGTACTTC
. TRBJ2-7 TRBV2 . CASIRPGVGEQYF TGTGCCAGCATTCGCCCAGGGGTAGGCGAGCAGTACTTC
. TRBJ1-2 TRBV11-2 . CASSSLTASNYGYTF TGTGCCAGCAGCTCGCTGACAGCGTCTAACTATGGCTACACCTTC
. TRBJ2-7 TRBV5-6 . CASNLMGGPDHF TGTGCCAGCAACCTCATGGGGGGACCCGACCACTTC
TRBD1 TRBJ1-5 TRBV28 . CASSVTGGDNQPQHF TGTGCCAGCAGTGTGACAGGGGGGGACAATCAGCCCCAGCATTTT
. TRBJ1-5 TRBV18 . CASSPGSTGNQPQHF TGTGCCAGCTCACCTGGGTCGACAGGCAATCAGCCCCAGCATTTT
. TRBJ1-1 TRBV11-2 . CASSSPGHRGSEAFF TGTGCCAGCAGCTCTCCGGGACATAGAGGATCTGAAGCTTTCTTT
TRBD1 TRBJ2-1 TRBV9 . CASSVVQGASNEQFF TGTGCCAGCAGCGTAGTTCAGGGGGCCAGCAATGAGCAGTTCTTC
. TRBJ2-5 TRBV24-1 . CATSDPKLVTETQYF TGTGCCACCAGTGACCCAAAACTAGTTACCGAGACCCAGTACTTC
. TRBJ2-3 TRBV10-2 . CASRRSGDTQYF TGCGCCAGCAGGCGTTCGGGAGATACGCAGTATTTT
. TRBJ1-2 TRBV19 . CASRGPRREYYGYTF TGTGCCAGTAGAGGACCCCGGCGGGAGTACTATGGCTACACCTTC
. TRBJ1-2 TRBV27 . CASSPRGRTNYGYTF TGTGCCAGCAGTCCTCGAGGGAGAACTAACTATGGCTACACCTTC
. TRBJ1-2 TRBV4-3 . CASSLGVRGTNYGYTF TGCGCCAGCAGCCTAGGGGTCCGTGGGACTAACTATGGCTACACCTTC
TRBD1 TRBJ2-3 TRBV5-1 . CASSHGTGEDTQYF TGCGCCAGCAGCCATGGGACAGGGGAGGATACGCAGTATTTT
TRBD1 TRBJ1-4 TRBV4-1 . CASSPGDRDVEKLFF TGCGCCAGCAGCCCGGGTGACAGGGACGTGGAAAAACTGTTTTTT
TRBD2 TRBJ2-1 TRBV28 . CASSRTSGRAGDNEQFF TGTGCCAGCAGTCGGACTAGCGGGAGGGCCGGAGACAATGAGCAGTTCTTC
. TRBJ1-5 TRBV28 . CASRLSQQQPQHF TGTGCCAGCAGACTAAGCCAACAACAGCCCCAGCATTTT
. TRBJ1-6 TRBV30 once CAWSLGTNNSPLHF TGTGCCTGGAGTTTGGGCACCAATAATTCACCCCTCCACTTT
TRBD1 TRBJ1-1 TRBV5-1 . CASSAGTGGREAFF TGCGCCAGCAGCGCGGGGACAGGGGGGCGAGAAGCTTTCTTT
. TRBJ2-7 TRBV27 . CASSFTLDRSYEQYF TGTGCCAGCAGTTTTACCTTGGACAGATCCTACGAGCAGTACTTC
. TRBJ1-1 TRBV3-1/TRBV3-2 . CASSQDRSGNTEAFF TGTGCCAGCAGCCAAGATAGGAGCGGGAACACTGAAGCTTTCTTT
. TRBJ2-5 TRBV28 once CATYGHFQETQYF TGTGCCACCTACGGACACTTCCAAGAGACCCAGTACTTC
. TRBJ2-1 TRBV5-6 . CASSSLHARNEQFF TGTGCCAGCAGCTCGTTACACGCTAGGAATGAGCAGTTCTTC
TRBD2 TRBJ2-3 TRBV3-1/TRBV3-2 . CASRRTSGTTDTQYF TGTGCCAGCAGGCGGACTAGCGGGACCACAGATACGCAGTATTTT
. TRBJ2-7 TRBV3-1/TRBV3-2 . CASSQGGGRYEQYF TGTGCCAGCAGCCAAGGCGGAGGGAGGTACGAGCAGTACTTC
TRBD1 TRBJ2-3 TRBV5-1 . CASSAGTGGTDTQYF TGCGCCAGCAGCGCAGGGACAGGGGGCACAGATACGCAGTATTTT
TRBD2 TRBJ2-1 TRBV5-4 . CASSTWRIAGGRRPNEQFF TGTGCCAGCAGCACCTGGAGGATAGCGGGAGGGAGACGACCCAATGAGCAGTTCTTC
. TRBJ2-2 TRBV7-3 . CASSGGLPTGELFF TGTGCCAGCAGCGGGGGACTCCCCACCGGGGAGCTGTTTTTT
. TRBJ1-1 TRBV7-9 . CASSKKQTANTEAFF TGTGCCAGCAGCAAAAAGCAAACAGCGAACACTGAAGCTTTCTTT
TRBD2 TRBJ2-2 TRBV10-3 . CAISDYGGTGELFF TGTGCCATCAGTGACTACGGGGGGACCGGGGAGCTGTTTTTT
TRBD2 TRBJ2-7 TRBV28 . CASTSRTSGSSYEQYF TGTGCCAGCACCTCGAGGACTAGCGGCTCGTCCTACGAGCAGTACTTC
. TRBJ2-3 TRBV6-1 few CASSELRDTQYF TGTGCCAGCAGTGAACTGAGAGATACGCAGTATTTT
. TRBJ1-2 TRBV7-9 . CASSLDRDYGYTF TGTGCCAGCAGCTTAGACAGGGACTATGGCTACACCTTC
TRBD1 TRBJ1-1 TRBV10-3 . CAISGQGGDTEAFF TGTGCCATCAGTGGGCAGGGGGGAGACACTGAAGCTTTCTTT
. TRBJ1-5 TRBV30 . CAWSGRAGGNQPQHF TGTGCCTGGAGTGGCAGGGCGGGGGGCAATCAGCCCCAGCATTTT
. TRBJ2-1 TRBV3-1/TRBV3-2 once CASGVGVSSYNEQFF TGTGCCAGCGGAGTAGGGGTTAGCAGCTACAATGAGCAGTTCTTC
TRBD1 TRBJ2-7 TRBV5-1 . CASSLQGEFREQYF TGCGCCAGCAGCTTACAGGGGGAGTTTCGAGAGCAGTACTTC
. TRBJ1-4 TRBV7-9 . CASSLEGEKLFF TGTGCCAGCAGCTTAGAGGGGGAAAAACTGTTTTTT